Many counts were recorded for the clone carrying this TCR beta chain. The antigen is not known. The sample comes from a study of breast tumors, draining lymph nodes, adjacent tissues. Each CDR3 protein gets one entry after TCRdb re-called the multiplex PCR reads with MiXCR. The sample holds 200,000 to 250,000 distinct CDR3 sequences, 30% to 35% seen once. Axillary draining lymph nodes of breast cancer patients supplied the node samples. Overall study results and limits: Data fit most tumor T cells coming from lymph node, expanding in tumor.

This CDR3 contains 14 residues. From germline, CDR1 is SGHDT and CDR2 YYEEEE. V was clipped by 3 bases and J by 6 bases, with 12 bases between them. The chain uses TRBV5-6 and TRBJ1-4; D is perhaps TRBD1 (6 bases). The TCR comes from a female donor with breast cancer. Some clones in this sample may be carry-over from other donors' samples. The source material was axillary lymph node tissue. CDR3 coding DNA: TGTGCCAGCAGCTCACAGGGTATAGATGAAAAACTGTTTTTT. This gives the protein CASSSQGIDEKLFF.